A single sample is the source of the 4 T cell receptor beta chains below, sequenced in a study of T cell responses to AZD1222 COVID-19 vaccine. The repertoire was sequenced with immunoSEQ multiplex PCR; TCRdb's copy has only in-frame clones and lacks some. The data show fewer than 150,000 clones, approximately 93% seen once. Sequenced material: peripheral blood, taken on day 0 of AZD1222 vaccination. These TCRs come from an adult in good health.

The J gene is TRBJ2-7, the V gene TRBV7-2, with D perhaps TRBD1 (6 bases). Trimming removed 3 bases from V and 3 bases from J, with 15 bases in between. The V gene's germline CDR1 is SGHTA and CDR2 FQGNSA. The CDR3 is 15 residues long. The CDR3 protein is CASSFRQGSIYEQYF. CDR3 nucleotide sequence: TGTGCCAGCAGCTTCCGGCAGGGGTCGATCTACGAGCAGTACTTC.

J is TRBJ2-5 and V is TRBV7-2; D is uncertain. CDR1 SGHTA and CDR2 FQGNSA come from the germline V gene. The CDR3 length is 13 residues. V was cut by 3 bases and J by 1 base, with 6 bases left in between. In DNA, the CDR3 is TGTGCCAGCAGCTTCACCGTCCAAGAGACCCAGTACTTC. This encodes CASSFTVQETQYF.

J is TRBJ2-3 and V is TRBV6-2 or TRBV6-3; 7 positions agree with TRBD2. The length of the CDR3 is 15 residues. Germline CDR1 is MNHEY and CDR2 is SVGEGT. J gave up 7 bases and V 5 bases, and 12 bases lay outside the gene matches. This chain's CDR3 is CASSTRESPRYTQYF. CDR3 nucleotides: TGTGCCAGCAGTACGCGGGAGTCCCCCAGGTATACGCAGTATTTT.

The chain employs TRBV3-1 (or the pseudogene TRBV3-2) and TRBJ2-7; D is undetermined. This CDR3 is built from 14 residues. Germline V lookup: CDR1 LGHDT, CDR2 YNNKEL (reference sequence). Trimming removed 0 bases at V and 6 bases at J, with 12 bases between. For the CDR3, the DNA is TGTGCCAGCAGCCAAGATTATGAGACTTCCGAGCAGTACTTC. Its translation is CASSQDYETSEQYF.